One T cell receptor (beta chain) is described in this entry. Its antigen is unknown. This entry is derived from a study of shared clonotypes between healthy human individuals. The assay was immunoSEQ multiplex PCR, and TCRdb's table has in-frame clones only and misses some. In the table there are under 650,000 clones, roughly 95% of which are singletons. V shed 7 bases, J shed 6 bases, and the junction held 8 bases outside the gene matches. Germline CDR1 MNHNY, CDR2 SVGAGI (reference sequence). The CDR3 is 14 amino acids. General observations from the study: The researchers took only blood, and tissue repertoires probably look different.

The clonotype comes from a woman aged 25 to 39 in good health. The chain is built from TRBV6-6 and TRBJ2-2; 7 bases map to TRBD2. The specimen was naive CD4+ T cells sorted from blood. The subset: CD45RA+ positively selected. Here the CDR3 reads CASMRGRASGELFF. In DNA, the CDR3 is TGTGCCAGCATGAGAGGGAGGGCCTCCGGGGAGCTGTTTTTT.